The clone carrying this T cell receptor beta chain was picked up many times. From germline, CDR1 is MNHNS and CDR2 SASEGT. The junction had 4 bases not matched to a gene; V was cut back by 6 bases and J by 3 bases. The CDR3 has 15 residues. The sample originates from a study of molecular identifiers for immune sequencing clone quantification. Previously described methods and listed TCR primers were employed for the bulk TCR libraries. MiXCR, run by TCRdb on the PCR reads, gives a single entry per CDR3 protein. The sample has about 70,000 distinct CDR3 sequences, roughly 20% seen once. The V and J genes are TRBV6-1 and TRBJ2-7; TRBD2 matches at 14 bases. Sequencing input: naive CD8+ T cells from blood, with Jurkat cell RNA spiked in. The subset: FACS-sorted CD8+CD4-CCR7+CD45RA+ naive T cells. This receptor was identified in a human donor in good health. Some libraries in this study had Jurkat cell RNA spiked in. In DNA form, the CDR3 reads TGTGCCAGCAGAGCCGGGACTAGCGGGAGCTACGAGCAGTACTTC. It is translated as CASRAGTSGSYEQYF.